A single T cell receptor beta chain is shown here with its context. This specimen comes from a study of chemoradiotherapy in HPV16-positive cancers. Sequenced by immunoSEQ multiplex PCR; TCRdb stores in-frame clones only, minus some. This repertoire shows about 7,000 clones, 89% found once; its top ten account for over 2%. The CDR3 runs to 15 residues. J gave up 0 bases and V 8 bases, and 8 bases lay outside the gene matches. The germline V gene has CDR1 SGHRS and CDR2 YFSETQ. The sequencing used tumor tissue, collected from a patient who underwent chemoradiotherapy. The TCR was taken from a human donor with HPV-associated anogenital cancer. V gene TRBV5-1 combines with J gene TRBJ2-7, with 10 bases that match TRBD2. The CDR3 loop reads CASCPGTSDSYEQYF. CDR3 nucleotides: TGCGCCAGTTGTCCCGGGACTAGCGACTCCTACGAGCAGTACTTC. Drawing the rest from reference TRBV5-1 and TRBJ2-7, the complete variable domain is KAGVTQTPRYLIKTRGQQVTLSCSPISGHRSVSWYQQTPGQGLQFLFEYFSETQRNKGNFPGRFSGRQFSNSRSEMNVSTLELGDSALYLCASCPGTSDSYEQYFGPGTRLTVT.